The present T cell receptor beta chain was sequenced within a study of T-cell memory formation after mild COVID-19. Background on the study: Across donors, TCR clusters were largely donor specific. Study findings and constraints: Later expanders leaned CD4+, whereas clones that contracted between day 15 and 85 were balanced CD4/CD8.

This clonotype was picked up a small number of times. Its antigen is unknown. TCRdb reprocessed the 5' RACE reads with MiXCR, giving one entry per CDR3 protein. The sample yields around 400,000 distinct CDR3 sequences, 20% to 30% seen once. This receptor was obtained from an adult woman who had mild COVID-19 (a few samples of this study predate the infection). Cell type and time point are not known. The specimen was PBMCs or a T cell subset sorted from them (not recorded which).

CDR3 nucleotide sequence: TGTGCCAGCAGCTCCGGGTGGGGCGAGCAGTACTTC. This gives the protein CASSSGWGEQYF. The J gene is TRBJ2-7, the V gene TRBV7-9; D gene unclear. CDR1 and CDR2 from the germline V gene are SEHNR and FQNEAQ (reference sequence). Deletions cut 4 bases from V and 6 bases from J, with 10 bases between. CDR3 size: 12 residues.